This TCR beta chain was sequenced for a study of vaccination and CD4 T cells after COVID-19. Study at large: With a range of 35 to 161, the median interval from diagnosis to drawing post-COVID samples was approximately 91 days. Collection of post-vaccine samples followed dose two by a median about 72 days, spanning a range of 14 to 241.

CD4+ T cells that had been cultured provided DNA sequenced with the Oncomine TCR Beta short-read assay. TCRdb ran MiXCR on the PCR reads and lists one entry per CDR3 protein. Found here are 4,000 to 5,000 distinct CDR3 sequences, approximately 38% of them singletons; the top ten hold roughly 40%. As to this clonotype: Its antigen is not identified.

V trimming: 4 bases; J trimming: 5 bases; junction bases outside the gene matches: 3. This CDR3 contains 13 residues. Germline loops: CDR1 MGHDK, CDR2 SYGVNS. The sample's treatment: roughly 10-day PBMC culture with coronavirus spike peptide pools or control peptides (ViraFEST assay). An unexposed donor provided the CD4+ T cells, which were collected before the COVID-19 pandemic (2011-2018). Per-well cultures of 2 million to 2.5 million PBMCs received roughly 9.8 IU/ml IL-2 and approximately 10 ug/ml peptide pools. The chain uses TRBV25-1 and TRBJ1-1; TRBD1 matches at 8 bases. The source is a human donor in good health. The sequencing input was CD4+ T cells from blood, cultured in vitro. CDR3 amino acids: CASSGQGRTEAFF. CDR3 coding DNA: TGTGCCAGCAGTGGACAGGGGAGGACTGAAGCTTTCTTT.